Sequencing of this T cell receptor beta chain was carried out in a study of CD8 T cells in ankylosing spondylitis. A remark on this clonotype: The antigen remains undetermined.

Each CDR3 protein gets one entry after TCRdb re-called the 5' RACE reads with MiXCR. Among some 340,000 distinct CDR3 sequences listed, over 12% were seen once. The CDR3 is made up of 17 amino acids. V shed 3 bases, J shed 7 bases, and the junction held 15 bases outside the gene matches. Per germline, CDR1 SGDLS and CDR2 YYNGEE. General study points: Among TCR beta sequences, a motif of several highly homologous variants appeared characteristic of ankylosing spondylitis blood. It was reported that disease-linked clones were significantly enriched in matched ankylosing spondylitis synovial fluid.

The clonotype was recovered from a male donor with ankylosing spondylitis or in good health (not recorded which). Sequencing used blood, either unsorted or a sorted T cell fraction (not recorded which). The V and J genes are TRBV9 and TRBJ1-1; 10 bases agree with TRBD1. CDR3 bases: TGTGCCAGCAGCGGCTCCGGGACAGGGGAAGGGAACGGTGAAGCTTTCTTT. It yields the protein CASSGSGTGEGNGEAFF. Looking up the rest from reference TRBV9 and TRBJ1-1 gives the full variable domain: DSGVTQTPKHLITATGQRVTLRCSPRSGDLSVYWYQQSLDQGLQFLIQYYNGEERAKGNILERFSAQQFPDLHSELNLSSLELGDSALYFCASSGSGTGEGNGEAFFGQGTRLTVV.